The next 32 T cell receptor beta chains were all read from a single sample in a study of T cell responses to AZD1222 COVID-19 vaccine. The protocol was immunoSEQ multiplex PCR, while the TCRdb copy is restricted to in-frame clones and leaves out a portion. The table records 90,000 to 150,000 clones, 87% of them present only once. The sequenced sample was peripheral blood, obtained 28 days after the second AZD1222 dose. The receptors come from an adult who received the AZD1222 COVID-19 vaccine.

This sequence joins TRBV7-3 and TRBJ1-3; D is perhaps TRBD1 (6 bases). The germline V and J ends were trimmed by 0 bases and 9 bases, with 18 bases remaining between them. Germline V gene lookup returns CDR1 SGHTA and CDR2 FQGTGA. This CDR3 has 16 residues. The CDR3 loop is CASSLTGPGGGSTIYF. The CDR3 DNA sequence: TGTGCCAGCAGCTTAACAGGACCCGGAGGGGGGAGCACCATATATTTT.

This sequence joins TRBV9 and TRBJ2-5; 10 bases match TRBD2. This CDR3 contains 14 residues. V lost 3 bases to trimming and J lost 5 bases; unmatched junction nucleotides: 4. Per germline, CDR1 SGDLS and CDR2 YYNGEE. The CDR3 DNA reads as TGTGCCAGCAGCGGGCCGGGACTAGCGGAGACCCAGTACTTC. It is translated as CASSGPGLAETQYF.

The chain uses TRBV9 and TRBJ1-2; tentative D call: TRBD1 (5 bases). Per the germline V gene, CDR1 is SGDLS and CDR2 is YYNGEE. Trimming shortened V by 4 bases and J by 7 bases, and 20 bases separated the two germline ends. This CDR3 has 15 residues. The CDR3 region is CASSLTGTPEGGYTF. In nucleotides, the CDR3 is TGTGCCAGCAGCCTCACCGGGACGCCTGAGGGTGGCTACACCTTC.

The chain's CDR3 is CASSNLATNEKLFF. The CDR3 bases are TGCGCCAGCAGCAATCTAGCAACTAATGAAAAACTGTTTTTT. The genes are TRBV5-1 and TRBJ1-4; D remains ambiguous. From germline, CDR1 is SGHRS and CDR2 YFSETQ. The CDR3 has 14 amino acids. V was pared by 4 bases and J by 0 bases, with 7 bases between.

The V call is TRBV4-2, the J call TRBJ1-3; D not resolved. The length of the CDR3 is 15 residues. The germline gives CDR1 LGHNA, CDR2 YNFKEQ. Trimming removed 0 bases from V and 0 bases from J, with 6 bases in between. Written as DNA, the CDR3 is TGTGCCAGCAGCCAAGATGGCAGCTCTGGAAACACCATATATTTT. Protein: CASSQDGSSGNTIYF.

This rearrangement joins TRBV5-1 to TRBJ2-2, with 9 bases lining up with TRBD1. Germline CDR1 SGHRS, CDR2 YFSETQ. With V trimmed by 6 bases and J by 4 bases, 4 bases remained unmatched. CDR3 length: 14 residues. The CDR3 region has the DNA TGCGCCAGCACAGGGACAGGGAGCACCGGGGAGCTGTTTTTT. Amino acids: CASTGTGSTGELFF. The entire variable domain, with the rest obtained from reference TRBV5-1 and TRBJ2-2, is as follows: KAGVTQTPRYLIKTRGQQVTLSCSPISGHRSVSWYQQTPGQGLQFLFEYFSETQRNKGNFPGRFSGRQFSNSRSEMNVSTLELGDSALYLCASTGTGSTGELFFGEGSRLTVL.

V usage is TRBV27 and J usage is TRBJ2-7; D is possibly TRBD2 (5 bases). This CDR3 is 14 amino acids long. Germline assignment: CDR1 MNHEY and CDR2 SMNVEV (reference sequence). The V end lost 6 bases, the J end lost 5 bases, and 17 bases lay between the germline ends. CDR3 residues: CASSPYGVTHEQYF. DNA for the CDR3: TGTGCCAGCAGCCCCTACGGGGTAACCCACGAGCAGTACTTC.

The chain is built from TRBV7-2 and TRBJ2-7, with 10 nucleotides matching TRBD2. Germline CDR1 is SGHTA and CDR2 is FQGNSA. The V and J ends lost 3 bases and 3 bases, in that order; junction bases with no gene match: 5. CDR3 size: 15 residues. Here the CDR3 DNA reads TGTGCCAGCAGCTTCAGTTCTAGCGGGGGCTACGAGCAGTACTTC. It codes for CASSFSSSGGYEQYF. Together with reference TRBV7-2 and TRBJ2-7, the CDR3 gives the full variable domain: GAGVSQSPSNKVTEKGKDVELRCDPISGHTALYWYRQSLGQGLEFLIYFQGNSAPDKSGLPSDRFSAERTGGSVSTLTIQRTQQEDSAVYLCASSFSSSGGYEQYFGPGTRLTVT.

The chain uses TRBV7-3 and TRBJ2-3; D ambiguous. V dropped 1 base and J dropped 5 bases, with 16 bases sitting between them. CDR3 length: 16 amino acids. In germline, CDR1 is SGHTA, CDR2 FQGTGA. CDR3 bases: TGTGCCAGCAGCTTAAACCCCTCGGCCTCAGGAGATACGCAGTATTTT. Translated, it gives CASSLNPSASGDTQYF.

The J gene is TRBJ1-1, the V gene TRBV7-3; D perhaps matches TRBD1 (5 bases). The CDR3 runs 13 residues. The germline V gene encodes CDR1 SGHTA and CDR2 FQGTGA. V was shortened by 5 bases and J by 2 bases, with 9 bases between the two germline ends. This chain's CDR3 is CASSRQPNTEAFF. The CDR3 DNA follows: TGTGCCAGCAGCCGACAGCCCAACACTGAAGCTTTCTTT.

The rearrangement uses TRBV25-1 and TRBJ1-6, with unresolved D. The CDR3 covers 15 residues. Trimming removed 9 bases at V and 0 bases at J, with 12 bases between. From germline, CDR1 is MGHDK and CDR2 SYGVNS. The CDR3 protein is CARSMPSSYNSPLHF. Written as DNA, the CDR3 is TGTGCCAGGAGCATGCCGAGCTCCTATAATTCACCCCTCCACTTT. Full variable domain (rest looked up from reference TRBV25-1 and TRBJ1-6): EADIYQTPRYLVIGTGKKITLECSQTMGHDKMYWYQQDPGMELHLIHYSYGVNSTEKGDLSSESTVSRIRTEHFPLTLESARPSHTSQYLCARSMPSSYNSPLHFGNGTRLTVT.

CDR3 sequence reads: CASSIQGRQETQYF. CDR3 nucleotides: TGTGCCAGCAGCATCCAGGGTCGGCAAGAGACCCAGTACTTC. The V and J genes are TRBV7-3 and TRBJ2-5; TRBD1 might be the D (5 bases). The CDR3 has 14 amino acids. CDR1 SGHTA and CDR2 FQGTGA come from the germline V gene. The germline V and J ends were trimmed by 5 bases and 2 bases, with 12 bases remaining between them.

This rearrangement joins TRBV18 to TRBJ2-2; possibly TRBD1 for D (6 bases). The CDR3 is made up of 15 amino acids. Looked up from germline, CDR1 is KGHSH and CDR2 is LQKENI. V gave up 5 bases and J gave up 7 bases, with 17 bases separating them. This CDR3 is CASSTRQEYGGELFF. The CDR3, as DNA: TGTGCCAGCTCAACCAGACAGGAGTATGGCGGGGAGCTGTTTTTT.

This chain connects TRBV4-1 to TRBJ2-7, with 7 nucleotides matching TRBD1. Trimming cost V 0 bases and J 6 bases; bases outside gene matches: 8. Germline V gives CDR1 MGHRA, CDR2 YSYEKL. The CDR3 sequence is 15 residues long. The CDR3 here is CASSQDQGQLVEQYF. As DNA, the CDR3 is TGCGCCAGCAGCCAAGATCAGGGACAGCTGGTCGAGCAGTACTTC.

This clone showed up just a few times. The V call is TRBV12-3 or TRBV12-4, the J call TRBJ2-7, with D unresolved. Between the trimmed V and J ends, which lost 5 bases and 6 bases, there was a span of 14 bases. The CDR3 is made up of 13 amino acids. CDR3 sequence: CASSPLRIGEQYF. CDR3 DNA: TGTGCCAGCAGTCCTCTACGTATCGGCGAGCAGTACTTC.

This chain links TRBV19 with TRBJ1-1; D might be TRBD1 (5 bases). The CDR3 consists of 14 residues. With 8 bases removed from V and 3 bases from J, the gap between germline ends came to 16 bases. Germline values: CDR1 LNHDA, CDR2 SQIVND (reference sequence). The CDR3 DNA follows: TGTGCCAGTTCCCAGGGACCCGGGGACACTGAAGCTTTCTTT. It is translated as CASSQGPGDTEAFF.

The chain links TRBV28 to TRBJ2-7; a weak D match, TRBD1 (5 bases). This CDR3 is built from 11 residues. CDR1 and CDR2 (germline): MDHEN, SYDVKM. Trimming stripped 5 bases from V and 6 bases from J, with 8 bases between. The CDR3 protein is CASSPQGEQYF. DNA for the CDR3: TGTGCCAGCAGTCCCCAGGGCGAGCAGTACTTC.

The genes are TRBV19 and TRBJ1-1; 7 bases agree with TRBD1. The trim removed 5 bases at V and 0 bases at J, leaving 9 bases unmatched. This CDR3 spans 16 amino acids. Germline CDR1 is LNHDA and CDR2 is SQIVND (reference sequence). The CDR3 DNA follows: TGTGCCAGTAGTCCCCGGGACAGACTTATGAACACTGAAGCTTTCTTT. It specifies CASSPRDRLMNTEAFF.

The CDR3 DNA sequence: TGTGCCAGCAGTGATCGAAGGTACGAGCAGTACTTC. It is translated as CASSDRRYEQYF. The chain carries TRBV2 and TRBJ2-7; D gene unclear. V gave up 3 bases and J gave up 4 bases, with 7 bases separating them. In germline, CDR1 is SNHLY, CDR2 FYNNEI. This CDR3 region has 12 residues. Using reference TRBV2 and TRBJ2-7 for the parts outside the CDR3, the full variable domain is EPEVTQTPSHQVTQMGQEVILRCVPISNHLYFYWYRQILGQKVEFLVSFYNNEISEKSEIFDDQFSVERPDGSNFTLKIRSTKLEDSAMYFCASSDRRYEQYFGPGTRLTVT.

The chain is built from TRBV5-1 and TRBJ2-7, with D possibly called TRBD1 or TRBD2 (5 bases each). Trimming cost V 3 bases and J 2 bases, with 21 bases left between them. This CDR3 is built from 17 residues. Germline V lookup: CDR1 SGHRS, CDR2 YFSETQ. Here the CDR3 reads CASSSERRDRDTYEQYF. The CDR3 nucleotides read TGCGCCAGCAGCTCGGAGCGCCGGGACCGAGACACCTACGAGCAGTACTTC.

The CDR3 here is CASSTTGGPGELFF. CDR3 sequence (DNA): TGTGCCAGTAGTACAACAGGGGGCCCCGGGGAGCTGTTTTTT. The chain carries TRBV19 and TRBJ2-2, with 9 positions matching TRBD1. Trimming at V came to 4 bases and at J to 6 bases, leaving 3 bases not matched to a gene. Looked up from germline, CDR1 is LNHDA and CDR2 is SQIVND (reference sequence). This CDR3 is built from 14 residues. The full variable domain, rest sourced from reference TRBV19 and TRBJ2-2, is DGGITQSPKYLFRKEGQNVTLSCEQNLNHDAMYWYRQDPGQGLRLIYYSQIVNDFQKGDIAEGYSVSREKKESFPLTVTSAQKNPTAFYLCASSTTGGPGELFFGEGSRLTVL.

The count of this clone is one. The V and J genes are TRBV7-2 and TRBJ2-1; no definite D call. V was shortened by 0 bases and J by 9 bases, with 15 bases between the two germline ends. The germline gives CDR1 SGHTA, CDR2 FQGNSA. The CDR3 runs 15 residues. CDR3 in amino acids: CASSLALLGPSEQFF. CDR3 nucleotides: TGTGCCAGCAGCTTAGCGCTCTTAGGGCCAAGTGAGCAGTTCTTC.

The chain couples TRBV5-1 to TRBJ1-4, with a tentative D call TRBD1 (5 bases). The germline gives CDR1 SGHRS, CDR2 YFSETQ. The V end lost 7 bases, the J end lost 5 bases, and 15 bases lay between the germline ends. The CDR3 is 14 amino acids. Here the CDR3 reads CASAGEVSNEKLFF. Here the CDR3 DNA reads TGCGCCAGCGCGGGGGAAGTTTCCAATGAAAAACTGTTTTTT.

J is TRBJ2-1 and V is TRBV7-2; weak D call: TRBD2 (6 bases). V shed 5 bases and J shed 0 bases, with 17 bases lying between them. Germline values: CDR1 SGHTA, CDR2 FQGNSA. The CDR3 is made up of 17 amino acids. For the CDR3, the DNA is TGTGCCAGCAGCCCCCCCGGGGAGGTGTCCTCCTACAATGAGCAGTTCTTC. It specifies CASSPPGEVSSYNEQFF.

The rearrangement uses TRBV10-3 and TRBJ2-7; no reliable D call. CDR3 size: 15 residues. From germline, CDR1 is ENHRY and CDR2 SYGVKD. Trimming took 0 bases from V and 2 from J, leaving 11 bases between them. The CDR3 bases are TGTGCCATCAGTGAGTCCCTGGCGGAGACCTACGAGCAGTACTTC. Encoded protein: CAISESLAETYEQYF.

This clone was picked up one time. The chain employs TRBV5-4 and TRBJ2-1, with 8 bases matching TRBD2. Germline V lookup: CDR1 SGHNT, CDR2 YYREEE (reference sequence). This CDR3 is 16 amino acids long. J gave up 0 bases and V 4 bases, and 6 bases lay outside the gene matches. In DNA form, the CDR3 reads TGTGCCAGCAGCCCGCCGGGGGGGAGCTCCTACAATGAGCAGTTCTTC. Amino acid sequence: CASSPPGGSSYNEQFF.

V gene TRBV4-2 combines with J gene TRBJ2-2; TRBD2 is a possible D gene (5 bases). The CDR3 contains 15 residues. The V gene's germline CDR1 is LGHNA and CDR2 YNFKEQ. Trimming took off 2 bases at V and 3 bases at J, with 10 bases between the two ends. The CDR3 loop is CASSQPLRDTGELFF. CDR3 DNA: TGTGCCAGCAGCCAACCCCTGAGGGACACCGGGGAGCTGTTTTTT.

This clone was detected many times. J is TRBJ1-1 and V is TRBV6-4; 9 bases match TRBD1. CDR1 and CDR2 (germline): MRHNA, SNTAGT. CDR3 length: 16 residues. V was clipped by 6 bases and J by 2 bases; unmatched bases: 10. This chain's CDR3 is CASRDDRGGSNTEAFF. The CDR3 coding sequence is TGTGCCAGCAGGGATGACAGGGGGGGATCAAACACTGAAGCTTTCTTT.

This sequence joins TRBV28 and TRBJ1-1; D unresolved. V lost 5 bases to trimming and J lost 4 bases, with 14 bases between them. The CDR3 totals 14 residues. CDR1 and CDR2 (germline): MDHEN, SYDVKM. For the CDR3, the DNA is TGTGCCAGCAGTGTCCTCGGGGAGGTCACTGAAGCTTTCTTT. Protein sequence: CASSVLGEVTEAFF.

CDR3 DNA sequence: TGTGCCAGCAGTTTGGTCCAACAAGAGACCCAGTACTTC. Its protein product is CASSLVQQETQYF. The chain uses TRBV6-2 or TRBV6-3 and TRBJ2-5; D is undetermined. CDR1 is MNHEY, CDR2 SVGEGT, per germline. The CDR3 extends over 13 amino acids. Trimming removed 4 bases from V and 2 bases from J, with 8 bases in between.

The J gene is TRBJ1-2, the V gene TRBV3-1 (or the pseudogene TRBV3-2), with D unclear. Between the trimmed V and J ends, which lost 0 bases and 9 bases, there was a span of 5 bases. The CDR3 loop spans 11 amino acids. CDR1 is LGHDT and CDR2 is YNNKEL in the germline V gene (reference sequence). The CDR3 coding sequence is TGTGCCAGCAGCCAAGATGGACGCTACACCTTC. Encoded protein: CASSQDGRYTF.

The rearrangement uses TRBV4-3 and TRBJ2-5; D unclear. V lost 0 bases to trimming and J lost 3 bases, with 8 bases between them. The CDR3 covers 14 residues. Germline-derived CDR1 and CDR2 are LGHNA and YSLEER. CDR3 residues: CASSQDVAKETQYF. Written as DNA, the CDR3 is TGCGCCAGCAGCCAAGATGTGGCCAAAGAGACCCAGTACTTC.